Listed below are T cell receptor beta chains from one sample, sequenced in a study of T cells in localized non-small cell lung cancer. Clones were read by immunoSEQ multiplex PCR, and TCRdb kept only the in-frame ones, dropping some. The sample yields 50,000 or so clones, about 78% seen once. Sequencing was performed on PBMCs, taken before any cancer treatment. These receptors were obtained from a woman aged 40-69 years with stage II lung adenocarcinoma. CDR3s include the opening cysteine and the closing phenylalanine or tryptophan. D genes are given only for firm matches. Some rows mark clone size as missing; the rest say once, few, many or name a class of expanded clone.

V	D	size	J	CDR3	DNA
TRBV5-1	.	.	TRBJ1-2	CASSSQGSYGYTF	TGCGCCAGCAGCTCCCAGGGGTCCTATGGCTACACCTTC
TRBV7-9	.	.	TRBJ1-1	CASSLLGYNEAFF	TGTGCCAGCAGCTTATTAGGGTATAATGAAGCTTTCTTT
TRBV10-3	TRBD1	.	TRBJ2-7	CAISEGTGSWKQYF	TGTGCCATCAGTGAGGGGACAGGGTCCTGGAAGCAGTACTTC
TRBV27	.	.	TRBJ1-1	CASSTMGPRNTEAFF	TGTGCCAGCAGTACTATGGGACCGAGGAACACTGAAGCTTTCTTT
TRBV27	.	.	TRBJ1-6	CASSLTATSPLHF	TGTGCCAGCAGTTTGACGGCTACTTCACCCCTCCACTTT
TRBV11-2	.	.	TRBJ1-5	CASSLVLGGHRVNQPQHF	TGTGCCAGCAGCTTAGTTCTTGGGGGACACAGGGTCAATCAGCCCCAGCATTTT
TRBV27	TRBD1	.	TRBJ1-1	CASSPRTRTGGGNTEAFF	TGTGCCAGCAGCCCGAGAACTCGGACAGGGGGCGGGAACACTGAAGCTTTCTTT
TRBV11-1	TRBD1	.	TRBJ2-5	CASSLEGTGWDAQYF	TGTGCCAGCAGCTTAGAGGGGACAGGGTGGGATGCCCAGTACTTC
TRBV7-9	.	.	TRBJ1-2	CASSLGANYGYTF	TGTGCCAGCAGCTTAGGTGCTAACTATGGCTACACCTTC
TRBV6-1	TRBD1	once	TRBJ2-2	CASIRTGIGAGELFF	TGTGCCAGCATACGGACAGGGATAGGGGCCGGGGAGCTGTTTTTT
TRBV7-6	.	.	TRBJ2-4	CASSPAAGTLAKNIQYF	TGTGCCAGCAGCCCTGCGGCGGGGACCTTAGCCAAAAACATTCAGTACTTC
TRBV18	TRBD1	.	TRBJ1-5	CASSPLPDRPQPQHF	TGTGCCAGCTCACCCTTACCGGACAGGCCACAGCCCCAGCATTTT
TRBV6-5	TRBD1	few	TRBJ1-2	CASVGQGEPGYTF	TGTGCCAGTGTGGGACAGGGGGAACCTGGCTACACCTTC
TRBV28	.	few	TRBJ2-7	CASSSEYEQYF	TGTGCCAGCAGTTCAGAATACGAGCAGTACTTC
TRBV2	TRBD2	.	TRBJ2-5	CASSAQTSGVGAQYF	TGTGCCAGCAGTGCTCAGACTAGCGGGGTAGGGGCCCAGTACTTC
TRBV18	.	.	TRBJ2-3	CASSPSGVSSTDTQYF	TGTGCCAGCTCACCTTCAGGGGTATCTAGCACAGATACGCAGTATTTT
TRBV2	.	.	TRBJ1-5	CASRGGDHSNQPQHF	TGTGCCAGCAGGGGGGGGGATCATAGCAATCAGCCCCAGCATTTT
TRBV27	.	once	TRBJ2-1	CASQTFDGREQFF	TGTGCCAGCCAGACTTTCGACGGACGTGAGCAGTTCTTC
TRBV18	.	few	TRBJ1-1	CASSPRSQGPGPEAFF	TGTGCCAGCTCACCACGGTCGCAGGGCCCGGGACCTGAAGCTTTCTTT
TRBV2	.	.	TRBJ1-5	CASSDRQSINQPQHF	TGTGCCAGCAGCGACCGACAGAGTATAAATCAGCCCCAGCATTTT
TRBV7-3	.	.	TRBJ2-5	CASSPRPRETQYF	TGTGCCAGCAGCCCCCGGCCGCGCGAGACCCAGTACTTC
TRBV10-3	TRBD1	.	TRBJ1-1	CAISESTGDRLNTEAFF	TGTGCCATCAGTGAGTCGACGGGGGACAGGCTGAACACTGAAGCTTTCTTT
TRBV2	.	few	TRBJ1-6	CASSGLGDNSPLHF	TGTGCCAGCAGTGGACTAGGCGATAATTCACCCCTCCACTTT
TRBV5-6	TRBD1	.	TRBJ1-2	CASKPRQGDSNYGYTF	TGTGCCAGCAAGCCCCGACAGGGGGATTCGAACTATGGCTACACCTTC
TRBV7-2	TRBD1	few	TRBJ1-4	CASSTATGTGEKLFF	TGTGCCAGCAGCACGGCTACCGGGACAGGAGAAAAACTGTTTTTT
TRBV29-1	.	.	TRBJ2-5	CSVDGGETQYF	TGCAGCGTTGATGGAGGAGAGACCCAGTACTTC
TRBV6-1	.	.	TRBJ2-1	CASSEEGLKGYNEQFF	TGTGCCAGCAGTGAAGAGGGTTTGAAGGGATACAATGAGCAGTTCTTC
TRBV6-6	TRBD1	.	TRBJ2-7	CASSYSGTGIYEQYF	TGTGCCAGCAGTTACTCTGGGACAGGGATTTACGAGCAGTACTTC
TRBV6-5	.	.	TRBJ2-1	CASRASAEQFF	TGTGCCAGCAGGGCTAGCGCTGAGCAGTTCTTC
TRBV5-1	.	.	TRBJ1-2	CASSLPGQYTF	TGCGCCAGCAGCCTACCGGGACAATACACCTTC
TRBV19	.	.	TRBJ1-4	CASSIVRRRNEKLFF	TGTGCCAGTAGTATAGTGAGACGGCGTAATGAAAAACTGTTTTTT
TRBV30	TRBD1	.	TRBJ1-2	CAWSHRGPDGYTF	TGTGCCTGGAGCCACAGGGGCCCCGATGGCTACACCTTC
TRBV7-3	.	.	TRBJ2-2	CASSLKASWNTGELFF	TGTGCCAGCAGCTTAAAGGCTAGCTGGAACACCGGGGAGCTGTTTTTT
TRBV7-8	.	few	TRBJ2-1	CASSLGGAGEQFF	TGTGCCAGCAGCTTAGGGGGGGCCGGTGAGCAGTTCTTC
TRBV5-1	.	.	TRBJ1-3	CASSLTGQGNTIYF	TGCGCCAGCAGCTTAACAGGGCAAGGAAACACCATATATTTT
TRBV5-3	.	.	TRBJ1-6	CARGEAVRAKVLTLHF	TGTGCCAGAGGCGAGGCGGTCCGGGCCAAGGTTTTGACCCTCCACTTT
TRBV7-2	TRBD1	.	TRBJ1-2	CASSTPGGFWGYTF	TGTGCCAGCAGCACTCCAGGGGGCTTCTGGGGCTACACCTTC
TRBV6-5	.	.	TRBJ2-7	CASSYAPGADEQYF	TGTGCCAGCAGTTACGCCCCAGGGGCAGACGAGCAGTACTTC
TRBV5-1	TRBD1	.	TRBJ2-3	CASSRGQGATDTQYF	TGCGCCAGCAGCCGGGGACAGGGGGCTACAGATACGCAGTATTTT
TRBV18	.	.	TRBJ2-3	CASSPPRDPTDTQYF	TGTGCCAGCTCACCACCCAGGGACCCCACAGATACGCAGTATTTT
TRBV7-3	.	few	TRBJ2-5	CASSRRAGSETQYF	TGTGCCAGCAGCAGGCGGGCGGGGTCAGAGACCCAGTACTTC
TRBV29-1	TRBD1	.	TRBJ1-2	CSGLGGPTGNGYTF	TGCAGCGGGTTGGGGGGACCGACAGGGAATGGCTACACCTTC
TRBV19	TRBD2	.	TRBJ2-5	CASSRLAGQETQYF	TGTGCCAGTAGCCGACTAGCGGGGCAAGAGACCCAGTACTTC
TRBV7-9	.	.	TRBJ2-1	CASTPRALPHNEQFF	TGTGCCAGCACCCCGAGAGCCCTCCCCCACAATGAGCAGTTCTTC
TRBV7-6	.	.	TRBJ2-3	CASSLLTGSTDTQYF	TGTGCCAGCAGCTTACTGACAGGTAGCACAGATACGCAGTATTTT
TRBV18	TRBD1	.	TRBJ1-1	CASSPGYQGQIGAEAFF	TGTGCCAGCTCACCAGGATATCAGGGACAGATTGGCGCCGAAGCTTTCTTT